The 2 T cell receptor beta chains below were found in one sample sequenced in a study of vaccination and CD4 T cells after COVID-19. Stated treatment: roughly 11-day PBMC culture with coronavirus spike peptide pools or control peptides (ViraFEST assay). According to the study, CD4+ T cells from the unexposed donor were gathered ahead of the COVID-19 pandemic (2011-2018). Their target antigens are unknown. An Oncomine TCR Beta short-read assay was used to sequence the DNA from cultured CD4+ T cells. Investigators obtained genomic DNA by extraction from cultured CD4+ T cells. A single record per CDR3 protein comes from TCRdb applying MiXCR to the PCR reads. The top ten clones hold about 15% of a sample with 9,900 or so distinct CDR3 sequences, 32% of them seen once. The specimen was CD4+ T cells from blood, cultured in vitro. These TCRs come from a human donor in good health.

The genes are TRBV19 and TRBJ1-1, with D unclear. Per the germline V gene, CDR1 is LNHDA and CDR2 is SQIVND (reference sequence). Trimming removed 11 bases from V and 1 base from J, with 14 bases in between. The CDR3 loop spans 13 amino acids. CDR3 in amino acids: CASAGTSNTEAFF. For the CDR3, the DNA is TGTGCCTCAGCCGGCACCTCGAACACTGAAGCTTTCTTT.

The chain recombines TRBV28 with TRBJ2-1; D is unclear. The germline V gene has CDR1 MDHEN and CDR2 SYDVKM. The V end was cut by 5 bases, the J end by 3 bases, with 14 bases between. This CDR3 is built from 15 residues. CDR3 sequence reads: CASSVIVSLYNEQFF. The DNA of the CDR3 is TGTGCCAGCAGTGTCATAGTTAGTCTCTACAATGAGCAGTTCTTC. Looking up the rest from reference TRBV28 and TRBJ2-1 gives the full variable domain: DVKVTQSSRYLVKRTGEKVFLECVQDMDHENMFWYRQDPGLGLRLIYFSYDVKMKEKGDIPEGYSVSREKKERFSLILESASTNQTSMYLCASSVIVSLYNEQFFGPGTRLTVL.